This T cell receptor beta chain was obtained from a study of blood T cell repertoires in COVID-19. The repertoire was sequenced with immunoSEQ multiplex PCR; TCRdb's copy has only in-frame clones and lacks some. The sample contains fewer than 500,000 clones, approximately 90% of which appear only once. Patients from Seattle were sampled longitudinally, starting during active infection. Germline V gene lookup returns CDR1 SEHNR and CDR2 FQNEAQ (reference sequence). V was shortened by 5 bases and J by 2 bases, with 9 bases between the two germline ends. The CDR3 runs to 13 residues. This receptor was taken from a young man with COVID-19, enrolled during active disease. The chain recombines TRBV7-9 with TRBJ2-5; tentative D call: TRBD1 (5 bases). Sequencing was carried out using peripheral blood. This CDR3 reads CASSPRQQETQYF. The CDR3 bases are TGTGCCAGCAGCCCAAGACAGCAAGAGACCCAGTACTTC.